A selection of T cell receptor beta chains follows, all from one sample in a study of cytomegalovirus exposure and HLA in healthy donors. Assay used: immunoSEQ multiplex PCR; TCRdb lists only in-frame clones, some missing. The table has around 86,000 clones, approximately 79% seen once; the top ten hold approximately 6%. Material for sequencing was PBMCs. These receptors were collected from a female donor in good health and CMV-seronegative. The CDR3 runs from the conserved cysteine through the conserved F or W. D genes are given only for firm matches. The size field is filled for only some rows; it gives once, few, many or a size class.

D gene,V gene,J gene,clone size,CDR3 DNA,CDR3 protein
TRBD1,TRBV5-1,TRBJ1-2,.,TGCGCCAGCAGCTTGGGGGACAGTGTGCTCTATGGCTACACCTTC,CASSLGDSVLYGYTF
.,TRBV29-1,TRBJ2-5,.,TGCAGCGTCGCACTTGGCGGTCGGGGGGAGACCCAGTACTTC,CSVALGGRGETQYF
TRBD2,TRBV4-3,TRBJ2-1,once,TGCGCCAGCAGCCAAGTTGGGCTAGCGGGTCCCAATGAGCAGTTCTTC,CASSQVGLAGPNEQFF
TRBD1,TRBV9,TRBJ1-1,once,TGTGCCAGCAGCGAAGAGACAGGGGGCCGCACTGAAGCTTTCTTT,CASSEETGGRTEAFF
.,TRBV5-3,TRBJ2-7,.,TGTGCCAGAAGCTTGGCTAGGATCCCCCACGAGCAGTACTTC,CARSLARIPHEQYF
.,TRBV18,TRBJ1-1,.,TGTGCCAGCTCACCATCCCGAGAGATGAACACTGAAGCTTTCTTT,CASSPSREMNTEAFF
.,TRBV5-1,TRBJ2-3,.,TGCGCCAGCAGCTTGGCGACTAGCACAGATACGCAGTATTTT,CASSLATSTDTQYF
.,TRBV13,TRBJ1-4,once,TGTGCCAGCAGCTACCCGGGGGAAAAACTGTTTTTT,CASSYPGEKLFF
TRBD2,TRBV4-1,TRBJ2-5,.,TGCGCCAGCAGCCAAGTTCCAGCGGGGAGAGAGACCCAGTACTTC,CASSQVPAGRETQYF
TRBD2,TRBV9,TRBJ2-1,.,TGTGCCAGCAGCGTAGGGGCTAGCGGGGAGTTTGAGCAGTTCTTC,CASSVGASGEFEQFF
TRBD1,TRBV30,TRBJ1-1,.,TGTGCCGCTAAAGGGGGCTATAACACTGAAGCTTTCTTT,CAAKGGYNTEAFF
.,TRBV28,TRBJ2-5,few,TGTGCCACAGCAGTGGGGGCGTGGGAGACCCAGTACTTC,CATAVGAWETQYF
.,TRBV7-2,TRBJ2-1,.,TGTGCCAGCAGCTTAGCGGCGGGGCCAAGCAATGAGCAGTTCTTC,CASSLAAGPSNEQFF
TRBD2,TRBV19,TRBJ2-1,medium-sized,TGTGCCAGTAGCATGACTAGCGGGGACTACAATGAGCAGTTCTTC,CASSMTSGDYNEQFF
TRBD1,TRBV2,TRBJ1-5,.,TGTGCCAGCGCCGGGACAGGGGGCAATCAGCCCCAGCATTTT,CASAGTGGNQPQHF
TRBD1,TRBV19,TRBJ2-1,.,TGTGCCAGTAGTCTTACAGGGGGCGATTACAATGAGCAGTTCTTC,CASSLTGGDYNEQFF
.,TRBV9,TRBJ2-5,.,TGTGCCAGCAGCGCGCTCCCGGGACAACAAGAGACCCAGTACTTC,CASSALPGQQETQYF
TRBD1,TRBV6-1,TRBJ1-1,.,TGTGCCAGCAGTAGAGCCGGGACAGCCAACACTGAAGCTTTCTTT,CASSRAGTANTEAFF
TRBD1,TRBV5-1,TRBJ2-1,.,TGCGCCAGCAGCATCCGACAGGGTATCAATGAGCAGTTCTTC,CASSIRQGINEQFF
TRBD1,TRBV29-1,TRBJ2-7,.,TGCAGCGTATTAGGGACAGGGGGCGAGCAGTACTTC,CSVLGTGGEQYF
.,TRBV6-5,TRBJ1-6,.,TGTGCCAGCAGTTGGTCGGGGAAGGATTCACCCCTCCACTTT,CASSWSGKDSPLHF
TRBD1,TRBV28,TRBJ1-2,once,TGTGCCGGTCAGGACAGGGGGCGGGGCTACACCTTC,CAGQDRGRGYTF
TRBD1,TRBV10-1,TRBJ1-2,.,TGCGCCAGCAGTGAGTCCGGGGACAGAGGCTACACCTTC,CASSESGDRGYTF
.,TRBV5-6,TRBJ1-4,few,TGTGCCAGCAGCCACCGGGACACCGATGAAAAACTGTTTTTT,CASSHRDTDEKLFF
.,TRBV14,TRBJ2-7,.,TGTGCCAGCAGCCATAGGACAGCTGGGTACGAGCAGTACTTC,CASSHRTAGYEQYF
.,TRBV6-1,TRBJ1-1,.,TGTGCCAGCAGTGATTCCGGGATGCGGGCTTTCTTT,CASSDSGMRAFF